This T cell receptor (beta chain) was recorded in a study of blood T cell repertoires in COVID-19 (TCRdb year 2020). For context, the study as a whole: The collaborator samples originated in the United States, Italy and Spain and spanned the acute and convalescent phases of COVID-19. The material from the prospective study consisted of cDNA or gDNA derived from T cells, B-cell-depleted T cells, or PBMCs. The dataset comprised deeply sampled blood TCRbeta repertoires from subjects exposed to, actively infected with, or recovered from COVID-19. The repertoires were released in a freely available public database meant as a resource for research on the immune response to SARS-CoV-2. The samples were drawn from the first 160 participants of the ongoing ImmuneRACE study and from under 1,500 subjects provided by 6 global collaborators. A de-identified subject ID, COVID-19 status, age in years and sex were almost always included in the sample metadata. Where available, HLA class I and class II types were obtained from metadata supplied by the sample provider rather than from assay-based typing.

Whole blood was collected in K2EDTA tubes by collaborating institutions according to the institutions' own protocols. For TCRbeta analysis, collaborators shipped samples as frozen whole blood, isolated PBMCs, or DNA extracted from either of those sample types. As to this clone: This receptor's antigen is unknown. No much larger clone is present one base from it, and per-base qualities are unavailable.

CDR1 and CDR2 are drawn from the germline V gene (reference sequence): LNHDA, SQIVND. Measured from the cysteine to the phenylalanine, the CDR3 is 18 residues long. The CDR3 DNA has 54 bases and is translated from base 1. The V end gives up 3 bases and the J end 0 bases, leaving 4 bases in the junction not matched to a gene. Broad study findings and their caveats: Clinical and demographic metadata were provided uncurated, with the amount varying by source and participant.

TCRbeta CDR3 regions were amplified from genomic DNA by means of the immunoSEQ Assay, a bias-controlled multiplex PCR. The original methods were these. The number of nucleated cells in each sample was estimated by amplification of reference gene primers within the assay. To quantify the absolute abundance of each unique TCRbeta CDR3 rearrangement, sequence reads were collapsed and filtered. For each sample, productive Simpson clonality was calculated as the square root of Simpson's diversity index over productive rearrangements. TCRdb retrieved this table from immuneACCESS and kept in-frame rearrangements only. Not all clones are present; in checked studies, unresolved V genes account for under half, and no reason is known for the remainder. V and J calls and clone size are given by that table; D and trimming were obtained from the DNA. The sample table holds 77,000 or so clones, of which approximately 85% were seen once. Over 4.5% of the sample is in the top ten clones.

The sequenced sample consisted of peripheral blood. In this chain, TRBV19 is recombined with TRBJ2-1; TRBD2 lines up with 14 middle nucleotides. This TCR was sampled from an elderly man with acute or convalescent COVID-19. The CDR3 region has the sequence CASSIGTSGSSSYNEQFF. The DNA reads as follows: TGTGCCAGTAGTATTGGGACTAGCGGGAGTTCCTCCTACAATGAGCAGTTCTTC.